This entry describes one T cell receptor beta chain. Germline CDR1 is SGHRS and CDR2 is YFSETQ. The CDR3 loop spans 17 amino acids. Trimming removed 4 bases at V and 1 base at J, with 19 bases between. Libraries were prepared by immunoSEQ multiplex PCR; TCRdb keeps only in-frame clonotypes and omits some of them. Of some 150,000 clones listed, around 83% are singletons. This sample was included in a study of blood T cell repertoires in COVID-19. Sequencing used peripheral blood. The chain has TRBV5-1 and TRBJ2-3; a possible D gene is TRBD1 (5 bases). This sequence originates from a human donor in a cohort sampled during active COVID-19. Here the CDR3 DNA reads TGCGCCAGCAGCGGTCTCCAGGGAATCAGTCGCACAGATACGCAGTATTTT. Translated: CASSGLQGISRTDTQYF.